What follows are 26 T cell receptor beta chains derived from one specimen sequenced in a study of post-analysis software for immune sequencing data. The antigens these receptors bind are not known. Study-wide points: Roughly 5 TRBV segments occurring more often in patients than controls included TRBV5-6, TRBV5-1 and TRBV20-1.

Unique molecular identifiers had been added to the TCR beta cDNA libraries. TCRdb recomputed calls from the PCR reads with MiXCR, one row per CDR3 protein. The sample carries 650,000 to 900,000 distinct CDR3 sequences, approximately 44% recorded once. Material for sequencing was blood. The source is a girl aged 5-17 years with multiple sclerosis.

V and J are TRBV24-1 and TRBJ1-5; D call uncertain. CDR1 is KGHDR and CDR2 is SFDVKD in the germline V gene. The CDR3 is 14 amino acids. Trimming removed 7 bases at V and 1 base at J, with 10 bases between. CDR3 sequence reads: CATSDVDSNQPQHF. CDR3 DNA sequence: TGTGCCACCAGCGATGTAGACAGCAATCAGCCCCAGCATTTT.

This clonotype has just a few counts. V and J are TRBV27 and TRBJ2-5, with 13 bases lining up with TRBD2. V trimming: 4 bases; J trimming: 11 bases; junction bases outside the gene matches: 10. CDR3 size: 15 residues. Germline lookup yields CDR1 MNHEY and CDR2 SMNVEV (reference sequence). The CDR3 protein is CASSSGLAGANEQYF. DNA of the CDR3: TGTGCCAGCAGTTCCGGACTAGCGGGGGCCAATGAGCAGTACTTC.

Concerning this clonotype: The junction and the germline gene differ at one end; a read error may be behind it. The J gene is TRBJ2-5, the V gene TRBV4-3; 9 nucleotides align to TRBD1. The length of the CDR3 is 18 residues. Germline-derived CDR1 and CDR2 are LGHNA and YSLEER. CDR3 in DNA: TGCGCCAACAGCCAAGATTGGGGGGGACAGGGAGGTGAAGAGACCCAGTACTTC. It is translated as CANSQDWGGQGGEETQYF.

A few counts support this clonotype. The genes are TRBV13 and TRBJ2-7, with 8 bases fitting TRBD2. This CDR3 comprises 15 residues. The V segment lost 4 bases and the J segment 3 bases; nucleotides outside the gene matches: 8. Germline assignment: CDR1 PRHDT and CDR2 FYEKMQ (reference sequence). CDR3 coding DNA: TGTGCCAGCAGCTCCGGGAGGGCAGGGGTCTACGAGCAGTACTTC. It translates to CASSSGRAGVYEQYF.

V usage is TRBV10-3 and J usage is TRBJ2-7; no firm D call. Per germline, CDR1 ENHRY and CDR2 SYGVKD. The CDR3 has 14 residues. V was cut by 11 bases and J by 5 bases, with 22 bases left in between. In DNA, the CDR3 is TGTGCCTCCCAAGCCGGACCGTCATCCCACGAGCAGTACTTC. This codes for CASQAGPSSHEQYF.

The sample holds a few counts of this clonotype. This chain joins TRBV29-1 and TRBJ2-4; D perhaps matches TRBD2 (5 bases). Judging by the DNA end, TRBJ2-7 fits better; the J call may be wrong. This CDR3 has 14 amino acids. Germline V CDR1 and CDR2: SQVTM, ANQGSEA. The CDR3 DNA reads TGCAGCGTTGAGACATCGGGGAATCGAAACGAGCAGTACTTC. Protein sequence: CSVETSGNRNEQYF.

Turning to this clonotype: A read error may be the cause here, since a much bigger clone is one base away. The chain joins TRBV20-1 to TRBJ2-7, with 7 positions matching TRBD2. CDR3 length equals 13 residues. The V gene end was trimmed by 3 bases and the J gene end by 8 bases; junction bases not matched to a gene: 10. Germline V gives CDR1 DFQATT, CDR2 SNEGSKA (reference sequence). The CDR3 nucleotides read TGCAGTGCTAGGGCGCGGGAGAATGGGAAGCAGTACTTC. Its translation: CSARARENGKQYF.

Comments on this clonotype: Because the CDR3 is missing its conserved closing phenylalanine or tryptophan, this is likely a read error. The gene calls are TRBV7-8 and TRBJ2-1; TRBD2 matches at 11 bases. This CDR3 is 17 amino acids long. The J segment lost 7 bases and the V segment lost 2 bases, leaving 10 bases of the junction unmatched. Germline V gives CDR1 SGHVS, CDR2 FQNEAQ. The CDR3 protein is CASSLFSGRASQNEQFS. The CDR3 coding sequence is TGTGCCAGCAGCTTATTTAGCGGGAGGGCCAGCCAGAATGAGCAGTTCTCC.

This clonotype has only a few counts. Here the CDR3 reads CASSQARGTGANVLTF. CDR3 sequence (DNA): TGTGCCAGCAGCCAAGCTCGAGGGACTGGGGCCAACGTCCTGACTTTC. The chain links TRBV3-1 to TRBJ2-6; a weak D match, TRBD2 (5 bases). This CDR3 has 16 residues. CDR1 is LGHDT and CDR2 is YNNKEL in the germline V gene (reference sequence). The ends were cut back, 1 base at V and 2 bases at J, with 9 bases in the middle. Full variable domain (rest looked up from reference TRBV3-1 and TRBJ2-6): DTAVSQTPKYLVTQMGNDKSIKCEQNLGHDTMYWYKQDSKKFLKIMFSYNNKELIINETVPNRFSPKSPDKAHLNLHINSLELGDSAVYFCASSQARGTGANVLTFGAGSRLTVL.

The chain combines TRBV7-9 with TRBJ2-5, with 11 bases identical to TRBD2. This CDR3 is built from 17 residues. CDR1 is SEHNR and CDR2 is FQNEAQ in the germline V gene (reference sequence). With 1 base clipped from V and 3 bases from J, the junction kept 7 bases outside the gene matches. The CDR3 nucleotides read TGTGCCAGCAGCTTAGTTGGGACTAGCGGTATAGAAGAGACCCAGTACTTC. This gives the protein CASSLVGTSGIEETQYF.

The chain couples TRBV12-3 or TRBV12-4 to TRBJ2-7; D may be TRBD2 (6 bases). This CDR3 region has 14 residues. Trimming removed 6 bases at V and 3 bases at J, with 15 bases between. The CDR3, as DNA: TGTGCCAGCAGCCGCGGGATACAACTCTACGAGCAGTACTTC. Residues: CASSRGIQLYEQYF.

The J gene is TRBJ2-7, the V gene TRBV2; D is unresolved. From germline, CDR1 is SNHLY and CDR2 FYNNEI. The CDR3 length is 12 residues. V was cut by 11 bases and J by 4 bases, with 15 bases left in between. The CDR3 here is CASKGGVYEQYF. CDR3 DNA: TGTGCCTCCAAGGGTGGGGTTTACGAGCAGTACTTC.

The chain combines TRBV7-9 with TRBJ2-1, with 8 bases lining up with TRBD1. The trim removed 4 bases at V and 2 bases at J, leaving 13 bases unmatched. The CDR3 is 18 amino acids. Germline V gives CDR1 SEHNR, CDR2 FQNEAQ (reference sequence). CDR3 bases: TGTGCCAGCAGCTCAGATATAACGGGACAGGCCCCCTACAATGAGCAGTTCTTC. It codes for CASSSDITGQAPYNEQFF.

This clonotype was detected a few times. A much larger clone lies a single base off, so this may be a read error. This chain joins TRBV9 and TRBJ2-3; TRBD2 matches at 10 bases. The V gene end was trimmed by 7 bases and the J gene end by 3 bases; junction bases not matched to a gene: 2. This CDR3 has 13 residues. From germline, CDR1 is SGDLS and CDR2 YYNGEE. The CDR3 bases are TGTGCCAGCGGACTAGCGGCAACAGATACGCAGTATTTT. Amino acids: CASGLAATDTQYF.

The chain joins TRBV29-1 to TRBJ1-2, with D uncertain. The germline CDR1 and CDR2 sequences are SQVTM and ANQGSEA. The V end lost 0 bases, the J end lost 8 bases, and 7 bases lay between the germline ends. The length of the CDR3 is 11 residues. The CDR3 DNA sequence: TGCAGCGTTGAAGATGGAGGGGGCTACACCTTC. This sequence encodes CSVEDGGGYTF. The whole variable domain, remainder taken from reference TRBV29-1 and TRBJ1-2, is SAVISQKPSRDICQRGTSLTIQCQVDSQVTMMFWYRQQPGQSLTLIATANQGSEATYESGFVIDKFPISRPNLTFSTLTVSNMSPEDSSIYLCSVEDGGGYTFGSGTRLTVV.

The chain links TRBV12-3 or TRBV12-4 to TRBJ1-2; D possibly corresponds to TRBD1 (5 bases). This CDR3 has 14 residues. The V end was cut by 3 bases, the J end by 4 bases, with 12 bases between. The CDR3 nucleotides are TGTGCCAGCAGTTTTAGCCAGGGAGGCTATGGCTACACCTTC. Amino acid sequence: CASSFSQGGYGYTF.

The rearrangement links TRBV20-1 to TRBJ2-5, with 7 nucleotides matching TRBD2. The CDR3 is 16 residues long. Per germline, CDR1 DFQATT and CDR2 SNEGSKA (reference sequence). J gave up 8 bases and V 3 bases, and 18 bases lay outside the gene matches. The CDR3 protein is CSASSGGLGGLATQYF. Written as DNA, the CDR3 is TGCAGTGCTAGTTCGGGCGGACTAGGAGGATTGGCAACCCAGTACTTC.

The chain uses TRBV6-2 or TRBV6-3 and TRBJ2-3; D ambiguous. CDR3 length equals 10 residues. V was cut by 8 bases and J by 3 bases, with 3 bases left in between. CDR1 is MNHEY, CDR2 SVGEGT, per germline. The CDR3 protein is CASRTDTQYF. Here the CDR3 DNA reads TGTGCCAGCCGAACAGATACGCAGTATTTT.

The J gene is TRBJ2-7, the V gene TRBV10-3; a weak D match, TRBD2 (5 bases). The CDR3 totals 13 residues. Germline CDR1 reads ENHRY; CDR2 reads SYGVKD. V was cut by 10 bases and J by 1 base, with 14 bases left in between. The CDR3, as DNA: TGTGCCAGCGCCCTAGCCCCATCCTACGAGCAGTACTTC. Amino acids: CASALAPSYEQYF.

The chain recombines TRBV12-3 or TRBV12-4 with TRBJ2-6, with D hard to call. The CDR3 is 15 amino acids. V dropped 5 bases and J dropped 0 bases, with 8 bases sitting between them. This CDR3 is CASSVPSSGANVLTF. CDR3 in DNA: TGTGCCAGCAGTGTCCCCAGCTCTGGGGCCAACGTCCTGACTTTC.

Written as DNA, the CDR3 is TGCAGTGCGGCGACTAGCTACAATGAGCAGTTCTTC. This codes for CSAATSYNEQFF. The V gene is TRBV20-1, the J gene TRBJ2-1; D is perhaps TRBD2 (6 bases). Germline CDR1 reads DFQATT; CDR2 reads SNEGSKA (reference sequence). V lost 6 bases, J lost 3 bases, and 9 bases lay in between. There are 12 residues in the CDR3.

For the CDR3, the DNA is TGTGCCAGCACGGAGAGGGGGCTCGAGAATCAGCCCCAGCATTTT. This sequence encodes CASTERGLENQPQHF. This rearrangement joins TRBV27 to TRBJ1-5; 7 bases match TRBD1. The germline CDR1 and CDR2 sequences are MNHEY and SMNVEV (reference sequence). The CDR3 has 15 amino acids. Trimming removed 7 bases from V and 4 bases from J; junction bases left unmatched: 10.

This clonotype appeared a few times. The chain links TRBV6-8 to TRBJ2-1; no definite D call. Germline values: CDR1 MNHGY, CDR2 SAAAGT. V was cut by 5 bases and J by 5 bases, with 16 bases left in between. This CDR3 region has 15 residues. This CDR3 is CASSRGPYRHNEQFF. The CDR3 DNA sequence: TGTGCCAGCAGTAGAGGACCCTACCGCCACAATGAGCAGTTCTTC.

The chain carries TRBV6-6 and TRBJ2-7; D perhaps matches TRBD1 (5 bases). The CDR3 contains 16 residues. Deletions cut 0 bases from V and 4 bases from J, with 16 bases between. Germline lookup yields CDR1 MNHNY and CDR2 SVGAGI (reference sequence). CDR3 DNA: TGTGCCAGCAGTTACTCCGACAGAAGGATAAGATACGAGCAGTACTTC. Protein sequence: CASSYSDRRIRYEQYF.

This rearrangement joins TRBV6-5 to TRBJ1-1; D is undetermined. CDR1 and CDR2 from the germline V gene are MNHEY and SVGAGI. CDR3 length: 13 residues. V lost 4 bases and J 1 base, leaving 7 bases between the germline ends. This CDR3 reads CASSFWENTEAFF. DNA of the CDR3: TGTGCCAGCAGTTTTTGGGAGAACACTGAAGCTTTCTTT.

The chain joins TRBV20-1 to TRBJ2-7, with D possibly TRBD2 on 5 matching bases. This CDR3 is 16 amino acids long. V was trimmed by 3 bases and J by 5 bases, leaving 23 bases between them. CDR1 and CDR2 (germline): DFQATT, SNEGSKA (reference sequence). CDR3 coding DNA: TGCAGTGCTAGGGGCGTGGGTGAGGGAAGCCCCCACGAGCAGTACTTC. Its translation: CSARGVGEGSPHEQYF.